This T cell receptor beta chain came from a study of Graves' ophthalmopathy and Graves' hyperthyroidism. Physicians reached a diagnosis by relying on clinical symptoms, serum thyroxine, TRAb, thyroid ultrasound and orbital computed tomography. Germline V CDR1 and CDR2: SGDLS, YYNGEE. This CDR3 is built from 14 residues. Researchers took RNA transcripts and amplified TCR beta CDR3 regions from them. HTBI primers were employed in first-round RT-PCR, then a second-round multiplex PCR followed. MiXCR, run by TCRdb on the multiplex PCR reads, gives a single entry per CDR3 protein. The data show 560,000 or so distinct CDR3 sequences, approximately 37% seen once.

Sequenced: peripheral blood or thyroid tissue (not recorded which). This sequence joins TRBV9 and TRBJ2-7; D may be TRBD1 (6 bases). The receptor was isolated from an adult man with Graves' hyperthyroidism. CDR3 loop: CARGATGTKGEQYF. CDR3 nucleotide sequence: TGTGCTAGAGGGGCCACCGGGACAAAGGGCGAGCAGTACTTC. The full variable domain, in which reference TRBV9 and TRBJ2-7 provide the parts outside the CDR3, is DSGVTQTPKHLITATGQRVTLRCSPRSGDLSVYWYQQSLDQGLQFLIQYYNGEERAKGNILERFSAQQFPDLHSELNLSSLELGDSALYFCARGATGTKGEQYFGPGTRLTVT.